These 30 T cell receptor beta chains originate from one sample sequenced in a study of tissue T cells after allogeneic stem cell transplantation (dated by TCRdb to 2021 to 2024). Libraries were built with the immunoSEQ multiplex PCR assay. Drawn from immuneACCESS, this table holds only the in-frame rearrangements with V and J called that TCRdb kept. Clones are partly lost; checked studies trace under half to an unresolved V gene and leave the rest unexplained. For this sample there are about 4,700 clones; approximately 29% appear just once. The ten largest make up roughly 9.6% of the sample. This specimen's time point label, interpreted: mouse harvest day 14 after allogeneic transplant. Mouse grafts combined 10^7 T-cell-depleted bone marrow cells with 10^6 splenic CD5+ T cells, given via tail vein injection. Sample: skin. These receptors were collected from a female BALB/c mouse given C57BL/6 T cells with graft-versus-host disease after an allogeneic hematopoietic cell transplant.

With respect to this clone: Genes here carry mouse names. The read ends 1 residue shy of where the CDR3 ends; the end is completed using the germline J gene. This rearrangement joins TRBV13-2 to TRBJ2-5, with D uncertain. This CDR3 has 13 amino acids. Germline V lookup: CDR1 NNHNN, CDR2 SYGAGS (reference sequence). Trimming left V 1 base short and J 0 bases short, with 3 bases between. CDR3 protein: CASGDPNQDTQYF. CDR3 DNA (partial): TGTGCCAGCGGTGATCCGAACCAAGACACCCAGTAC.

Judged by abundance, this clone is large (0.1 to 1%). Gene names and germline match the mouse. Read coverage stops 1 residue before the CDR3 terminus; the germline J gene supplies the remainder. The chain uses TRBV16 and TRBJ2-7; TRBD2 matches at 9 bases. The germline gives CDR1 SGHSA, CDR2 FRNQAP. There are 15 residues in the CDR3. V dropped 5 bases and J dropped 2; count of bases not matched to a gene: 7. CDR3 in amino acids: CASSIGGLGAYEQYF. CDR3 DNA, as far as it was read: TGTGCAAGCAGCATAGGGGGACTGGGCGCCTATGAACAGTAC.

On this clone itself: All gene names here are mouse names. With the read ending 1 residue before the CDR3 end, the germline J gene is used to fill in that end. V is TRBV14 and J is TRBJ1-4, with 8 positions matching TRBD1. J gave up 3 bases and V 1 base, and 5 bases lay outside the gene matches. Germline V gene sequence: CDR1 SGHDT, CDR2 FRDEAV. CDR3 length: 16 amino acids. CDR3 sequence reads: CASSFGRGRPNERLFF. The CDR3 DNA, read in part, is TGTGCCAGCAGTTTCGGCAGGGGGCGTCCCAACGAAAGATTATTT.

Remarks on this clone: Germline and genes: mouse. The CDR3 end is not reached by the read, which stops 1 residue before it; the germline J gene fills it in. The chain employs TRBV15 and TRBJ2-7; 8 bases line up with TRBD2. J lost 6 bases, V lost 3 bases, and 4 bases had no gene match. This CDR3 is built from 13 residues. Germline CDR1 reads SGHND; CDR2 reads FRSKSL. The CDR3 DNA, read in part, is TGTGCCAGCAGTTTGGGGGGGGCGCCTGAACAGTAC. It specifies CASSLGGAPEQY. The full CDR3 protein reads CASSLGGAPEQYF.

Points on this clone: Each gene name is a mouse one. The read gets to within 1 residue of the CDR3 end, and the germline J gene fills in the rest. This chain joins TRBV12-1 and TRBJ1-4; 10 bases are shared with TRBD1. Germline CDR1 and CDR2: SGHSN and HYEKVE. J lost 7 bases, V lost 2 bases, and 6 bases had no gene match. This CDR3 is 15 amino acids long. The DNA read from the CDR3 is TGTGCCAGCTCTCGTCGGGACAGGGGTGGCGAAAGATTATTT. It yields the protein CASSRRDRGGERLF. From start to end, the CDR3 is CASSRRDRGGERLFF.

Remarks on this clone: Gene names denote mouse genes. Partial CDR3 DNA: TGTGCTAGCAGTAGAAGGACTGGGGGGTATGAACAGTAC. Translation: CASSRRTGGYEQY. The full CDR3 protein reads CASSRRTGGYEQYF. V is TRBV17 and J is TRBJ2-7; 11 nucleotides line up with TRBD2. The CDR3 end falls 1 residue outside the read, so it is completed with the germline J gene. The CDR3 has 14 residues. After removal of 2 bases from V and 4 bases from J, the junction contained 1 base not matched to a gene. The germline V gene has CDR1 MNHDT and CDR2 YYDKIL.

In its sample, this clone ranks as medium-sized. Any gene name here is a mouse gene name. The read terminates 1 residue ahead of where the CDR3 ends, so the germline J gene completes it. This same CDR3 is encoded by further DNA sequences in the sample. V and J are TRBV26 and TRBJ1-2; D gene ambiguous. The CDR3 runs to 13 residues. Germline CDR1 KGHPV, CDR2 FQNQEV (reference sequence). Trimming took 2 bases from V and 0 from J, leaving 4 bases between them. The CDR3 DNA, read in part, is TGTGCCAGCAGTCTGACAGCAAACTCCGACTACACC. The encoded protein is CASSLTANSDYT. The full CDR3 sequence reads CASSLTANSDYTF.

This clone was counted between two and nine times. Here the gene names and germline are mouse. The read gets to within 1 residue of the CDR3 end, and the germline J gene fills in the rest. The chain employs TRBV26 and TRBJ1-2; 10 bases fit TRBD1. Looked up from germline, CDR1 is KGHPV and CDR2 is FQNQEV (reference sequence). V shed 4 bases and J 1 base; nucleotides not matched to a gene: 0. This CDR3 region has 14 residues. The CDR3 bases that were read are TGTGCCAGCAGTCGGACAGGGGGAAACTCCGACTACACC. It specifies CASSRTGGNSDYT. The whole CDR3 sequence reads CASSRTGGNSDYTF.

Of note for this clone: Gene names and germline match the mouse. The read gets to within 1 residue of the CDR3 end, and the germline J gene fills in the rest. The chain combines TRBV13-2 with TRBJ2-1; 8 bases match TRBD1. The CDR3 sequence is 14 residues long. V dropped 2 bases and J dropped 7; count of bases not matched to a gene: 5. Germline CDR1 is NNHNN and CDR2 is SYGAGS (reference sequence). The CDR3: CASGERTGRAEQFF. CDR3 bases read: TGTGCCAGCGGTGAGAGGACAGGGCGGGCTGAGCAGTTC.

In the case of this clone: The gene symbols are mouse symbols. The read gets to within 1 residue of the CDR3 end, and the germline J gene fills in the rest. V is TRBV24 and J is TRBJ2-3; TRBD1 matches at 8 bases. This CDR3 is 16 amino acids long. Germline V gene lookup returns CDR1 KGHTA and CDR2 FRNEEI. The junction had 5 bases not matched to a gene; V was cut back by 3 bases and J by 0 bases. CDR3 loop: CASSLTGGTSAETLYF. The part of the CDR3 DNA that was read is TGTGCCAGCAGTCTCACAGGGGGAACTAGTGCAGAAACGCTGTAT.

This clone was counted a single time. The gene names here belong to mouse. The CDR3 end is not reached by the read, which stops 1 residue before it; the germline J gene fills it in. The V gene is TRBV13-1, the J gene TRBJ2-7; D ambiguous. V lost 7 bases and J lost 0, with 8 bases in between. The length of the CDR3 is 12 residues. The germline CDR1 and CDR2 sequences are NSHNY and SYGAGN. The covered CDR3 bases are TGTGCCAGCGGCGGGGTCTCCTATGAACAGTAC. Its protein product is CASGGVSYEQY. The whole CDR3 protein reads CASGGVSYEQYF.

This clone was seen only a few times. Mouse gene names apply. The read ends 1 residue shy of where the CDR3 ends; the end is completed using the germline J gene. V and J are TRBV13-3 and TRBJ2-7, with D unclear. The ends were cut back, 0 bases at V and 3 bases at J, with 7 bases in the middle. There are 13 residues in the CDR3. The V gene's germline CDR1 is NNHDY and CDR2 SYVADS. The CDR3 bases that were read are TGTGCCAGCAGTGATGACAGAATCTATGAACAGTAC. Translating gives CASSDDRIYEQY. The entire CDR3 sequence reads CASSDDRIYEQYF.

By share, this clone ranks as medium-sized (0.01 to 0.1%). The germline and genes are mouse ones. Read coverage stops 1 residue before the CDR3 terminus; the germline J gene supplies the remainder. This chain joins TRBV5 and TRBJ2-1, with TRBD2 matching 9 bases. CDR3 length: 17 residues. CDR1 is LGHNA, CDR2 YNLKQL, per germline (reference sequence). With V trimmed by 0 bases and J by 1 base, 4 bases remained unmatched. The CDR3 sequence is CASSQDAGGGNYAEQFF. CDR3 DNA (partial): TGTGCCAGCAGCCAAGATGCTGGGGGGGGGAACTATGCTGAGCAGTTC.

This clone was detected once. Gene names refer to mouse genes. The read terminates 1 residue before the CDR3 end, so the remaining end is supplied by the germline J gene. This chain joins TRBV23 and TRBJ1-6; the D call in the table, TRBD1, was not verified against the DNA. Being an ORF, TRBJ1-6 has a function that is uncertain. Germline CDR1 and CDR2: KGHTA and FQNQQP. The CDR3 runs to 15 residues. The CDR3 here is CSSSQNRGYNSPLYF. The sequenced part of the CDR3 DNA is TGCTCCAGCAGTCAAAACAGGGGGTATAATTCGCCCCTCTAC.

A remark on this clone: Genes and germline are mouse. Coverage ceases 1 residue before the CDR3 finishes, and the germline J gene fills in the end. The chain links TRBV24 to TRBJ1-1, with TRBD1 matching over 8 bases. CDR1 and CDR2 from the germline V gene are KGHTA and FRNEEI. The CDR3 length is 14 residues. With V trimmed by 4 bases and J by 1 base, 2 bases remained unmatched. The covered CDR3 bases are TGTGCCAGCAGTCCCGGGACAGGGAACACAGAAGTCTTC. It codes for CASSPGTGNTEVF. The full-length CDR3 reads as CASSPGTGNTEVFF.

In this sample, this clone turned up a few times. The gene names here belong to mouse. With the read ending 1 residue before the CDR3 end, the germline J gene is used to fill in that end. The genes are TRBV13-3 and TRBJ1-4; D gene unclear. Germline V gives CDR1 NNHDY, CDR2 SYVADS. The ends were cut back, 2 bases at V and 0 bases at J, with 5 bases in the middle. The CDR3 loop spans 14 amino acids. CDR3 DNA (partial): TGTGCCAGCAGTGACAGATTTTCCAACGAAAGATTATTT. Protein: CASSDRFSNERLF. The whole CDR3 protein reads CASSDRFSNERLFF.

This clone occurred a few times. Gene names are mouse gene names. Sequencing ends 1 residue short of the CDR3 end; the germline J gene provides the rest. The same CDR3 arises from other DNA sequences in this sample as well. The chain employs TRBV26 and TRBJ2-3; unclear D gene. This CDR3 has 14 amino acids. The germline V and J ends were trimmed by 3 bases and 0 bases, with 7 bases remaining between them. Germline CDR1 reads KGHPV; CDR2 reads FQNQEV (reference sequence). CDR3 protein: CASSLQTSAETLYF. CDR3 bases read: TGTGCCAGCAGTCTTCAGACTAGTGCAGAAACGCTGTAT.

This clone was found a few times. Here the gene names and germline are mouse. The CDR3 extends 1 residue past the end of the read, so its final part is completed from the germline J gene. The chain carries TRBV3 and TRBJ1-1, with 8 bases that match TRBD1. Germline V gene lookup returns CDR1 SNHLY and CDR2 FYNGKV (reference sequence). This CDR3 is built from 15 residues. The ends lost 1 base at V and 4 bases at J; junction bases unmatched: 5. The CDR3 protein is CASSLGRGRVTEVFF. The DNA read from the CDR3 is TGTGCCAGCAGCTTAGGCAGGGGGCGCGTCACAGAAGTCTTC.

Turning to this clone: Mouse names are used for the genes. The read ends 1 residue early relative to the CDR3; the germline J gene fills the gap. The chain employs TRBV26 and TRBJ2-5; D remains ambiguous. The CDR3 runs to 12 residues. Trimming removed 2 bases at V and 4 bases at J, with 4 bases between. Germline CDR1 KGHPV, CDR2 FQNQEV (reference sequence). The CDR3 sequence: CASSLTEDTQYF. The CDR3 bases that were read are TGTGCCAGCAGTCTGACAGAAGACACCCAGTAC.

A note on this clone: Gene labels here are mouse ones. Read data end 1 residue before the CDR3 end; the end is taken from the germline J gene. The rearrangement links TRBV15 to TRBJ2-7; TRBD1 might be the D (5 bases). This CDR3 region has 12 residues. The germline V gene encodes CDR1 SGHND and CDR2 FRSKSL. V lost 1 base and J lost 4, with 5 bases in between. CDR3 bases read: TGTGCCAGCAGTTTAGAGGGGTATGAACAGTAC. Protein: CASSLEGYEQY. From start to end, the CDR3 is CASSLEGYEQYF. Looking up the rest from reference TRBV15 and TRBJ2-7 gives the full variable domain: DAGVTQTPRHEVAEKGQTIILKCEPVSGHNDLFWYRQTKIQGLELLSYFRSKSLMEDGGAFKDRFKAEMLNSSFSTLKIQPTEPKDSAVYLCASSLEGYEQYFGPGTRLTVL.

On this clone itself: Gene names and germline match the mouse. With the read ending 1 residue before the CDR3 end, the germline J gene is used to fill in that end. The chain has TRBV22 and TRBJ2-7. TRBV22 is a recognized pseudogene. The CDR3 spans 13 residues. The sequenced part of the CDR3 DNA is TGTGCCAGCAGTTGTGGGGTGCCCTATGAACAGTAC. This encodes CASSCGVPYEQY. The CDR3 in full is CASSCGVPYEQYF.

Points on this clone: Gene names follow the mouse nomenclature. Read coverage stops 1 residue before the CDR3 terminus; the germline J gene supplies the remainder. The chain is built from TRBV23 and TRBJ2-2. Germline V lookup: CDR1 KGHTA, CDR2 FQNQQP. CDR3 length: 15 amino acids. The sequenced part of the CDR3 DNA is TGCTCCAGCAGTCAATCGTCCGGGGACACCGGGCAGCTCTAC. It yields the protein CSSSQSSGDTGQLY. In full, the CDR3 reads CSSSQSSGDTGQLYF.

This clone was seen a handful of times. Any gene name here is a mouse gene name. The CDR3 is cut off 1 residue early in the read; its end comes from the germline J gene. The chain combines TRBV26 with TRBJ1-6, with TRBD1 matching 9 bases. TRBJ1-6 is marked as an open reading frame, function uncertain. The ends lost 2 bases at V and 5 bases at J; junction bases unmatched: 1. The germline CDR1 and CDR2 sequences are KGHPV and FQNQEV (reference sequence). This CDR3 has 15 amino acids. CDR3 sequence: CASSLGTGNNSPLYF. The covered CDR3 bases are TGTGCCAGCAGTCTGGGGACAGGGAATAATTCGCCCCTCTAC.

Regarding this clone: The genes and germline here are from mouse. The read halts 1 residue ahead of the CDR3 end, with the missing end drawn from the germline J gene. The rearrangement links TRBV26 to TRBJ1-6; D unresolved. TRBJ1-6 carries the ORF label, with uncertain function. Deletions cut 4 bases from V and 3 bases from J, with 7 bases between. This CDR3 has 14 residues. Germline CDR1 is KGHPV and CDR2 is FQNQEV (reference sequence). CDR3 loop: CASSPTVYNSPLYF. The DNA read from the CDR3 is TGTGCCAGCAGTCCCACAGTCTATAATTCGCCCCTCTAC.

This clone was seen a handful of times. Gene labels here are mouse ones. The sequenced fragment ends 1 residue before the CDR3 boundary, so the rest is inferred from the germline J gene. The chain is built from TRBV26 and TRBJ2-7; TRBD1 might be the D (5 bases). CDR1 is KGHPV and CDR2 is FQNQEV in the germline V gene (reference sequence). Trimming removed 6 bases from V and 0 bases from J, with 9 bases in between. The CDR3 is 13 amino acids. The chain's CDR3 is CASRRQSSYEQYF. CDR3 DNA (partial): TGTGCCAGCAGACGACAGAGCTCCTATGAACAGTAC.

A few counts support this clone. Gene names and germline match the mouse. The DNA ends 1 residue before the CDR3 does, and the rest of the CDR3 is filled in from the germline J gene. The rearrangement links TRBV13-1 to TRBJ2-4; D might be TRBD2 (7 bases). This CDR3 has 15 residues. Germline loops: CDR1 NSHNY, CDR2 SYGAGN. The V gene lost 0 bases and the J gene lost 0 bases, with 8 bases spanning the gap. CDR3 protein: CASSDEGGSQNTLYF. CDR3 DNA (partial): TGTGCCAGCAGTGATGAGGGGGGGAGTCAAAACACCTTGTAC.

This clone was seen more than once but under ten times. Here the gene names and germline are mouse. Sequencing ends 1 residue short of the CDR3 end; the germline J gene provides the rest. V gene TRBV16 combines with J gene TRBJ2-7; D is perhaps TRBD1 or TRBD2 (5 bases each). The germline V gene encodes CDR1 SGHSA and CDR2 FRNQAP. The germline V and J ends were trimmed by 4 bases and 1 base, with 5 bases remaining between them. The CDR3 runs 12 residues. The CDR3 sequence is CASSWGSYEQYF. CDR3 DNA, as far as it was read: TGTGCAAGCAGCTGGGGGTCCTATGAACAGTAC.

Comments on this clone: These gene names are mouse names. The read ends 1 residue before the CDR3 terminus; that terminus is restored from the germline J gene. V is TRBV26 and J is TRBJ2-5; D remains ambiguous. The CDR3 runs 13 residues. Trimming took off 4 bases at V and 0 bases at J, with 5 bases between the two ends. Germline lookup yields CDR1 KGHPV and CDR2 FQNQEV (reference sequence). The CDR3 protein is CASSPTNQDTQYF. CDR3 DNA (partial): TGTGCCAGCAGTCCCACCAACCAAGACACCCAGTAC.

In regard to this clone: Gene names are mouse gene names. Read sequence stops 1 residue before the CDR3 end, and the germline J gene provides the missing end. The chain is built from TRBV26 and TRBJ1-1; D is uncertain. The germline gives CDR1 KGHPV, CDR2 FQNQEV (reference sequence). V was shortened by 4 bases and J by 1 base, with 4 bases between the two germline ends. This CDR3 has 12 residues. CDR3 bases read: TGTGCCAGCAGTCCGCAAAACACAGAAGTCTTC. Translating it yields CASSPQNTEVF. The whole CDR3 protein is CASSPQNTEVFF.

Sample share makes this clone medium-sized (0.01 to 0.1%). Genes here carry mouse names. Read sequence stops 1 residue before the CDR3 end, and the germline J gene provides the missing end. This rearrangement joins TRBV13-1 to TRBJ2-3; D remains ambiguous. With 0 bases removed from V and 2 bases from J, the gap between germline ends came to 7 bases. The CDR3 has 14 residues. Germline V gene lookup returns CDR1 NSHNY and CDR2 SYGAGN. Here the CDR3 reads CASSDAGVAETLYF. The sequenced part of the CDR3 DNA is TGTGCCAGCAGTGATGCCGGGGTTGCAGAAACGCTGTAT.